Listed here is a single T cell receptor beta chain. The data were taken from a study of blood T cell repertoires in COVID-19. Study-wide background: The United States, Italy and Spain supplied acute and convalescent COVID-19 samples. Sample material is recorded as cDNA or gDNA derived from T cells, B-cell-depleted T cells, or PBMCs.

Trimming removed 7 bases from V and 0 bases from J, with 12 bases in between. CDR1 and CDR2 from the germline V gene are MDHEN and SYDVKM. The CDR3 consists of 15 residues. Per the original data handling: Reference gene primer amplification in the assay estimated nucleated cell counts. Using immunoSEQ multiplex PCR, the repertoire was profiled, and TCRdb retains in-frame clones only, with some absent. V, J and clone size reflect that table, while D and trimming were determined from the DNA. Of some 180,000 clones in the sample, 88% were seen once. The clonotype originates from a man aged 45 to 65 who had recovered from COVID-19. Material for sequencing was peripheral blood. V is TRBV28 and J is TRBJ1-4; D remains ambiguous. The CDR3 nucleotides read TGTGCCAGCATCGAAGAGAGGGCAACTAATGAAAAACTGTTTTTT. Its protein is CASIEERATNEKLFF.